This T cell receptor beta chain stems from a study of shared clonotypes between healthy human individuals. The overall study: Three plates were used per donor for CD4 naive, three for CD4 memory, two for CD8 naive and one for CD8 memory. Study findings and constraints: The study found about 5% of naive CD4 clonotypes shared across a few donors.

Worth noting for this clone: Its cognate antigen is unknown.

Assay: immunoSEQ multiplex PCR; the TCRdb copy retains only in-frame clones and omits some. The profile shows millions of clones, approximately 95% of them singletons. J was trimmed by 7 bases and V by 1 base; bases with no gene match: 6. This CDR3 contains 15 residues. In germline, CDR1 is KGHSH, CDR2 LQKENI. The donors were all Caucasian adults (living in Nashville, Tennessee). This clonotype was sampled from a man in his late teens or twenties in good health. Some clones in this sample may be carry-over from other donors' samples. The rearrangement uses TRBV18 and TRBJ2-5, with 10 positions matching TRBD2. Sequencing was done on a sample of naive CD4+ T cells from PBMCs. Documented subset: CD45RA+ positively selected. CDR3 sequence: CASSPRPSGGGTQYF. In nucleotides, the CDR3 is TGTGCCAGCTCACCACGCCCTAGCGGGGGAGGGACCCAGTACTTC.